This TCR beta chain was identified during a study of beta chain features in type 1 diabetes. Study-level points and caveats: Shorter TCRB CDR3s, moderately but significantly so, were found in Type 1 diabetes patients in all four CD4+ subsets.

This clone was seen a few times. The antigen is undetermined. Via the markers CD45RO/CCR7/CD25/CD127/CD95/CD27, stem cell-like memory, regulatory, central memory and naive CD4+ cells were sorted. V lost 0 bases to trimming and J lost 7 bases, with 7 bases between them. Germline assignment: CDR1 MNHEY and CDR2 SMNVEV (reference sequence). The CDR3 runs to 13 residues. The sequenced template was cDNA made from the entire isolated RNA. Data came from immunoSEQ multiplex PCR; TCRdb stores just in-frame clones and leaves some out. This sample has about 130,000 clones; 9% to 9.5% occur once, and the top ten carry 0.55% to 0.85%.

The sequence was obtained from a man between 18 and 29 years old in good health. V and J are TRBV27 and TRBJ2-1; no clear D. Sequenced input: central memory CD4+ T cells from blood. CDR3 sequence (DNA): TGTGCCAGCAGTTTATCGATCGGGAATGAGCAGTTCTTC. Translated: CASSLSIGNEQFF.